This T cell receptor beta chain originates from a study of sequential checkpoint blockade in melanoma. In the study overall: First-line arms were nivolumab then ipilimumab, or the reverse, randomized 1:1. After both sequences, patients received maintenance nivolumab.

Sample treatment: randomized to nivolumab then ipilimumab (arm A) or the reverse (arm B). No patient had prior DNA-damaging chemotherapy. PBMC sorting kept live CD3+CD8+ cells without CD19 or CD56. Profiling relied on immunoSEQ multiplex PCR, and the TCRdb table lists in-frame clones only, not all of them. The table has around 40,000 clones, 86% seen once. Germline V gives CDR1 SGHTA, CDR2 FQGNSA. CDR3 length equals 13 residues. Trimming took 7 bases from V and 4 from J, leaving 11 bases between them. This receptor was obtained from a human donor with melanoma. The material sequenced was CD8+ T cells sorted from blood (inferred from file names), taken from a patient given nivolumab and ipilimumab in sequence. This rearrangement joins TRBV7-2 to TRBJ1-5; D is perhaps TRBD1 (5 bases). CDR3 sequence reads: CASTLGGNQPQHF. The CDR3 DNA follows: TGTGCCAGCACACTGGGGGGGAATCAGCCCCAGCATTTT. The full variable domain, rest sourced from reference TRBV7-2 and TRBJ1-5, is GAGVSQSPSNKVTEKGKDVELRCDPISGHTALYWYRQSLGQGLEFLIYFQGNSAPDKSGLPSDRFSAERTGGSVSTLTIQRTQQEDSAVYLCASTLGGNQPQHFGDGTRLSIL.